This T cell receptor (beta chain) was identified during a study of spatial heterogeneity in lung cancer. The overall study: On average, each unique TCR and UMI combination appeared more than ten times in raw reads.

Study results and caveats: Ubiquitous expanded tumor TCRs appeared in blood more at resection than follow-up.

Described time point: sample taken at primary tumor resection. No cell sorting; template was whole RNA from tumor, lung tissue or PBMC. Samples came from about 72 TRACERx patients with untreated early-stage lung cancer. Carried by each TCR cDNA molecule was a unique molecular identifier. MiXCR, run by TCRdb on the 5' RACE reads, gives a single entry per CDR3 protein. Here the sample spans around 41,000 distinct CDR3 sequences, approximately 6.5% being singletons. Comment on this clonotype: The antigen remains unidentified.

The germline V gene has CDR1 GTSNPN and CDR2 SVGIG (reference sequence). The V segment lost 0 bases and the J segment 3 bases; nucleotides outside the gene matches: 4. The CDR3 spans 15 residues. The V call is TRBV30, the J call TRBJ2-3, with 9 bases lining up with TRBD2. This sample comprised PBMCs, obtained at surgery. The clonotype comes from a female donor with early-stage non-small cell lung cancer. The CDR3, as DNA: TGTGCCTGGAGTGTACTTGCGGGGGGGACAGATACGCAGTATTTT. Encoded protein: CAWSVLAGGTDTQYF.